Shown below are 9 T cell receptor beta chains from a single sample sequenced in a study of T cells in Graves' hyperthyroidism and ophthalmopathy (dated by TCRdb to about 2019). Library prep was done by multiplex PCR. These reads were obtained on an Illumina HiSeq 2000. The TCR beta CDR3 regions were amplified from the RNA transcripts. A first-round RT-PCR of the TCR CDR3 used the HTBI primer set with the Qiagen OneStep RT-PCR kit. TCRdb itself trimmed the public reads at Q25 with fastp, ran MiXCR and retained productive beta chains. Rows with a matching CDR3 protein are joined into one entry that keeps the most common DNA and genes. The sample has around 340,000 distinct CDR3 sequences on record, around 13% of them singletons. The top ten clonotypes cover around 24% of the sample. The sequenced material came from blood. The origin of the receptors is a woman aged 30 to 39 with Graves' hyperthyroidism.

This sequence joins TRBV19 and TRBJ2-5, with D perhaps given as TRBD1 or TRBD2 (5 bases each). The CDR3 has 15 residues. V was clipped by 5 bases and J by 0 bases, with 13 bases between them. The germline V gene encodes CDR1 LNHDA and CDR2 SQIVND (reference sequence). The CDR3 DNA reads TGTGCCAGTAGTTCCTGGGACCGGGACCAAGAGACCCAGTACTTC. It is translated as CASSSWDRDQETQYF.

This clonotype was seen repeatedly, ten times or more. The chain combines TRBV28 with TRBJ2-5, with D possibly TRBD2 on 6 matching bases. The CDR3 runs 14 residues. The germline V gene has CDR1 MDHEN and CDR2 SYDVKM. Trimming took off 3 bases at V and 5 bases at J, with 13 bases between the two ends. The CDR3 nucleotides are TGTGCCAGCAGTTTCGGAGGGTTGGGTGAGACCCAGTACTTC. Translated, it gives CASSFGGLGETQYF.

The J gene is TRBJ1-2, the V gene TRBV6-1, with a weak D call TRBD1 (6 bases). The CDR3 covers 13 residues. Germline lookup yields CDR1 MNHNS and CDR2 SASEGT. The ends were cut back, 6 bases at V and 4 bases at J, with 12 bases in the middle. The CDR3 coding sequence is TGTGCCAGCAGGCCCACAGGGAGCTATGGCTACACCTTC. Translating it yields CASRPTGSYGYTF.

The genes are TRBV19 and TRBJ1-4; D ambiguous. The length of the CDR3 is 13 residues. V gave up 6 bases and J gave up 8 bases, with 13 bases separating them. Germline lookup yields CDR1 LNHDA and CDR2 SQIVND (reference sequence). The CDR3 loop reads CASSPYYGEKLFF. The CDR3 DNA reads as TGTGCCAGTAGCCCGTACTACGGAGAAAAACTGTTTTTT.

In this sample, this clonotype turned up many times. V gene TRBV15 combines with J gene TRBJ1-1; D remains ambiguous. Germline V gene sequence: CDR1 LNHNV, CDR2 YYDKDF (reference sequence). Trimming left V 0 bases short and J 10 bases short, with 12 bases between. The length of the CDR3 is 13 residues. CDR3 in amino acids: CATSRDNGFGAFF. The CDR3 nucleotides are TGTGCCACCAGCAGAGATAACGGGTTCGGAGCTTTCTTT.

In its sample, this clonotype was seen a few times. The genes are TRBV27 and TRBJ1-5, with D possibly matching TRBD1 (5 bases). V was cut by 2 bases and J by 10 bases, with 15 bases left in between. Germline V gives CDR1 MNHEY, CDR2 SMNVEV (reference sequence). The CDR3 consists of 14 residues. CDR3 sequence reads: CASSLGTPTGPQHF. DNA of the CDR3: TGTGCCAGCAGTTTAGGGACCCCCACGGGACCCCAGCATTTT.

This clonotype was found many times. The rearrangement joins TRBV12-3 or TRBV12-4 to TRBJ1-1; no clear D. The V and J ends lost 7 bases and 8 bases respectively, with 17 bases between them. The CDR3 consists of 13 residues. The CDR3 DNA reads TGTGCCAGCACTTCGCTTGGGAGCAACGAAGCTTTCTTT. Translated, it gives CASTSLGSNEAFF.

This clonotype was detected many times. The chain links TRBV3-1 to TRBJ2-7, with D unclear. Per germline, CDR1 LGHDT and CDR2 YNNKEL (reference sequence). This CDR3 region has 13 residues. The V end lost 7 bases, the J end lost 0 bases, and 10 bases lay between the germline ends. The CDR3 region is CASTGQSSYEQYF. In nucleotides, the CDR3 is TGTGCCAGCACCGGCCAGAGCTCCTACGAGCAGTACTTC.

With respect to this clonotype: The junction shows a germline mismatch at one end, possibly a read error. The V and J genes are TRBV5-1 and TRBJ2-5; the match to TRBD2 covers 7 bases. Germline CDR1 and CDR2: SGHRS and YFSETQ. CDR3 length: 16 residues. The CDR3 sequence: CASSLGGGVSQETQYF. CDR3 nucleotide sequence: TGTGCCAGCAGCTTGGGGGGGGGGGTCTCCCAAGAGACCCAGTACTTC. The variable domain in full, completed from reference TRBV5-1 and TRBJ2-5, reads KAGVTQTPRYLIKTRGQQVTLSCSPISGHRSVSWYQQTPGQGLQFLFEYFSETQRNKGNFPGRFSGRQFSNSRSEMNVSTLELGDSALYLCASSLGGGVSQETQYFGPGTRLLVL.